This is a list of T cell receptor beta chains from one sample in a study of shared T cell receptors in the human thymus. Clones were sequenced by immunoSEQ multiplex PCR, and TCRdb holds only the in-frame ones, with some missing. The sample includes fewer than 700,000 clones, more than 75% of them seen just once. The same data also contributed to another study, on human thymus T cells.

Sequencing was carried out using thymocytes. These receptor sequences come from a boy younger than two with a congenital heart defect. CDR3s include the opening cysteine and the closing phenylalanine or tryptophan. A D gene is named only where the DNA matches it firmly. Clone size is stated in some rows and not others, as once, few, many or a class when expanded.

D gene,V gene,clone size,J gene,CDR3 DNA,CDR3 protein
TRBD2,TRBV7-3,once,TRBJ2-1,TGTGCCAGCAGCTTATGGACTAGCGGACCCTACAATGAGCAGTTCTTC,CASSLWTSGPYNEQFF
-,TRBV5-1,-,TRBJ2-5,TGCGCCAGCAGCTTGGTTGGGTCGACGAGGGAGCAGTACTTC,CASSLVGSTREQYF
-,TRBV14,once,TRBJ1-2,TGTGCCAGCAGCCCGCTCGAGGGCTACACCTTC,CASSPLEGYTF
TRBD2,TRBV11-2,-,TRBJ2-1,TGTGCCAGCAGCCATTTCGGGACTAATTTAGCGGGAGGGAGGAATGAGCAGTTCTTC,CASSHFGTNLAGGRNEQFF
TRBD2,TRBV10-3,-,TRBJ2-7,TGTGCCATCAGTGTGCCCGGGACTAGCTCCCACGAGCAGTACTTC,CAISVPGTSSHEQYF
-,TRBV10-1,-,TRBJ2-1,TGCGCCAGCAGCGATCCCATAAGCGATGTAAACAATGAGCAGTTCTTC,CASSDPISDVNNEQFF
TRBD2,TRBV30,-,TRBJ2-2,TGTGCCTGGAGTGTCCCTAGCGGGAACACCGGGGAGCTGTTTTTT,CAWSVPSGNTGELFF
TRBD2,TRBV4-3,-,TRBJ2-1,TGCGCCAGCAGCCCGAATCCTAGCGGCGACGGGGATGAGCAGTTCTTC,CASSPNPSGDGDEQFF
TRBD2,TRBV28,-,TRBJ2-1,TGTGCCAGCAGTCGATCGGGACTAGCGGGACCGTCGAGCTCCTACAATGAGCAGTTCTTC,CASSRSGLAGPSSSYNEQFF
-,TRBV4-1,-,TRBJ1-5,TGCGCCAGCAGCCCCGAAGAAGGGGTCGGTCAGCCCCAGCATTTT,CASSPEEGVGQPQHF